This T cell receptor beta chain is from a study of OX40 agonist ivuxolimab in advanced cancers. Study-wide context: Of the participants, approximately 36% had some prior anti-PD-1, anti-PD-L1 or anti-CTLA-4 therapy, which was allowed. The study's findings and limits: Which antigen the expanded peripheral T cells recognized is unknown.

The table came from immunoSEQ multiplex PCR; TCRdb's copy has only in-frame clones and leaves some out. Among more than 40,000 clones listed, over 75% were seen once. Comment on this clone: What it binds is unknown.

Germline lookup yields CDR1 SGHVS and CDR2 FNYEAQ. The CDR3 spans 11 residues. V was clipped by 5 bases and J by 7 bases, with 5 bases between them. This material consisted of CD4+ or CD8+ T cells sorted from blood, taken in a trial of the OX40 agonist ivuxolimab. This chain uses TRBV7-6 with TRBJ1-4; D gene unclear. The source of this sequence is an adult with an advanced solid tumor such as melanoma, head and neck, liver or kidney cancer. The CDR3 region has the DNA TGTGCCAGCAGCATAGGTGAAAAACTGTTTTTT. Protein sequence: CASSIGEKLFF.